The rows below give T cell receptor beta chains drawn from one sample of a study of neurological immune-mediated disorders. Each CDR3 protein gets one entry after TCRdb re-called the 5' RACE reads with MiXCR. The sample lists more than 45,000 distinct CDR3 sequences, 10% occurring once. Material for sequencing was PBMCs. The receptors shown here come from a middle-aged woman with HTLV-1-associated myelopathy (HAM/TSP). Each CDR3 is given with its conserved first and last residue. The D gene is left open where the match is weak. Only part of the rows carry a size: once, few, many, or a class if the clone is expanded.

CDR3 length,D gene,J gene,V gene,clone size,CDR3 DNA,CDR3 protein
13,.,TRBJ2-1,TRBV29-1,many,TGCAGCGCACTAGGCACAGCCTACAATGAGCAGTTCTTC,CSALGTAYNEQFF
17,TRBD2,TRBJ2-1,TRBV5-4,many,TGTGCCAGCAGCTTGAGGCGCATGAACGGGGGGGGGAATGAGCAGTTCTTC,CASSLRRMNGGGNEQFF
16,.,TRBJ2-1,TRBV11-2,.,TGCGTCTCCATGAAGTGCGGGGGCTCTTCCTACAATGAGCAGTTCTTC,CVSMKCGGSSYNEQFF
14,.,TRBJ2-2,TRBV7-3,once,TGTGCCAGCAGCTTAAATCGAGGGACCGGGGAGCTGTTTTTT,CASSLNRGTGELFF
14,TRBD1,TRBJ2-3,TRBV5-1,many,TGCGCCAGCAGCGGACAGGGCTTGACAGATACGCAGTATTTT,CASSGQGLTDTQYF
12,.,TRBJ1-3,TRBV10-3,many,TGTGCCATCGCCGGGCCTGGAAACACCATATATTTT,CAIAGPGNTIYF
15,TRBD1,TRBJ2-2,TRBV4-1,many,TGCGCCAGCAGCCGACAGGGTTCGAACACCGGGGAGCTGTTTTTT,CASSRQGSNTGELFF
13,.,TRBJ2-4,TRBV6-5,many,TGTGCCAGCAGTAAACAAACATGGGACATTCAGTACTTC,CASSKQTWDIQYF
13,.,TRBJ2-5,TRBV20-1,many,TGCAGTGCTACTAGTCAGGGGGGAGAGACCCAGTACTTC,CSATSQGGETQYF
15,.,TRBJ2-5,TRBV3-1,many,TGTGCCAGCAGCCAAGAGGGACCCTTCTGGGAGACCCAGTACTTC,CASSQEGPFWETQYF
16,TRBD1,TRBJ2-2,TRBV12-3/TRBV12-4,many,TGTGCCAGCAGCCCTTGGGACAGGGCGAACACCGGGGAGCTGTTTTTT,CASSPWDRANTGELFF
16,TRBD1,TRBJ2-1,TRBV6-6,many,TGTGCCAGCACCCTACATACAGGGGTTTTTTTCAATGAGCAGTTCTTC,CASTLHTGVFFNEQFF
14,.,TRBJ2-1,TRBV3-1,many,TGTGCCAGCAGCCTAAGAGTAAGATACAATGAGCAGTTCTTC,CASSLRVRYNEQFF
17,.,TRBJ2-1,TRBV4-1,many,TGCGCCAGCAGCCAAGATGACTATTCGAGCTCCTACAATGAGCAGTTCTTC,CASSQDDYSSSYNEQFF
14,.,TRBJ2-7,TRBV9,.,TGTGCCAGCAGCGTCGGAAGAACTGGGTACGAGCAGTACTTC,CASSVGRTGYEQYF
15,TRBD1,TRBJ1-1,TRBV5-1,many,TGCGCCAGCAGCTTCCTACCTGCCGGGACAGGGGAAGCTTTCTTT,CASSFLPAGTGEAFF